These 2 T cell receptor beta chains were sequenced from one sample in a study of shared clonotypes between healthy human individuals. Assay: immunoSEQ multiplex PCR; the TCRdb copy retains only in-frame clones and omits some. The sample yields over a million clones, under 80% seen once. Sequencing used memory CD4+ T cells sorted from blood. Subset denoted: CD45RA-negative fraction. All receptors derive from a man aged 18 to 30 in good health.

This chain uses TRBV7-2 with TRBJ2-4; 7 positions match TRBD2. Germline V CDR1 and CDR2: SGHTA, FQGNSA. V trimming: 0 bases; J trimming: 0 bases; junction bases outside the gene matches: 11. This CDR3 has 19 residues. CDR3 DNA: TGTGCCAGCAGCTTAGCTGCGGGAGAGACGCAATTAGCCAAAAACATTCAGTACTTC. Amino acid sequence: CASSLAAGETQLAKNIQYF.

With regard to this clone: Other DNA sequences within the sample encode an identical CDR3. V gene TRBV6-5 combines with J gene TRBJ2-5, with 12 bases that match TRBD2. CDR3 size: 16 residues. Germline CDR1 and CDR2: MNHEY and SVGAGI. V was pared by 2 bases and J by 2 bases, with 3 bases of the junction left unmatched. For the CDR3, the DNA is TGTGCCAGCAGTTACGGCCTAGCGGGAGGGCAAGAGACCCAGTACTTC. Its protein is CASSYGLAGGQETQYF.